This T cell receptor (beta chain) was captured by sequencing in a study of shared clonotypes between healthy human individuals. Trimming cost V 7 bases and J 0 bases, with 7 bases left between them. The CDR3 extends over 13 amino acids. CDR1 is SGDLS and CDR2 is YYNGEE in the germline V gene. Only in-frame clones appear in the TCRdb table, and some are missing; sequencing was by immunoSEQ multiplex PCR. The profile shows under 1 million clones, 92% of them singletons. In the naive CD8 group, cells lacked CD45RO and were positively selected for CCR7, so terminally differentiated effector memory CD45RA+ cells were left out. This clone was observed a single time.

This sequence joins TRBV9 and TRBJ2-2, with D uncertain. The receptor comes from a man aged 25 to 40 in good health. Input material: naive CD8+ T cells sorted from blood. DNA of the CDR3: TGTGCCAGCGAGCAGGCGAACACCGGGGAGCTGTTTTTT. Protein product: CASEQANTGELFF.